A single TCR beta chain is shown here with its context. The sample is drawn from a study of blood T cell repertoires in COVID-19. Trimming shortened V by 7 bases and J by 2 bases, and 20 bases separated the two germline ends. The CDR3 covers 16 residues. Germline CDR1 reads LNHNV; CDR2 reads YYDKDF (reference sequence). Assay: immunoSEQ multiplex PCR; the TCRdb copy retains only in-frame clones and omits some. The data hold approximately 220,000 clones, with 83% observed a single time. The sample consisted of PBMCs or T cells enriched from blood (not recorded which). This chain links TRBV15 with TRBJ2-5; D is possibly TRBD1 (6 bases). The TCR comes from a woman aged 45-65 years who had been exposed to COVID-19. Here the CDR3 DNA reads TGTGCCACCAATCCGGGAACCGACAGGTCACAAGAGACCCAGTACTTC. Amino acids: CATNPGTDRSQETQYF.